Given below is one T cell receptor (beta chain) in context. The target antigen is unknown. Naive CD8 cells lacked CD45RO, underwent positive selection for CCR7 and left out terminally differentiated effector memory CD45RA+ cells. The sample is drawn from a study of shared clonotypes between healthy human individuals. Study in general: A donor's plate count was three for CD4 naive and three for CD4 memory; CD8 naive had two and CD8 memory one. Notes on the study in general: Donor scarcity curtailed the genetic and exposure-history diversity represented herein. Clonotype sharing among donors likely depends on sequencing depth.

Germline values: CDR1 SGDLS, CDR2 YYNGEE. The CDR3 totals 17 residues. Trimming removed 3 bases from V and 0 bases from J; junction bases left unmatched: 8. The authors split each subset's genomic DNA evenly across several immunoSEQ plates. Measured with immunoSEQ multiplex PCR; TCRdb has only the in-frame clones, and not every one. In the table there are about 2,200,000 clones, approximately 94% of which are singletons. This sequence originates from a man aged 18 to 35 in good health. Some clones in this sample may be carry-over from other donors' samples. Sequenced sample: naive CD8+ T cells from PBMCs. The V call is TRBV9, the J call TRBJ2-2; 7 nucleotides agree with TRBD1. This chain's CDR3 is CASSAPLGQPNTGELFF. CDR3 in DNA: TGTGCCAGCAGCGCACCCCTGGGACAGCCGAACACCGGGGAGCTGTTTTTT. The full variable domain, rest sourced from reference TRBV9 and TRBJ2-2, is DSGVTQTPKHLITATGQRVTLRCSPRSGDLSVYWYQQSLDQGLQFLIQYYNGEERAKGNILERFSAQQFPDLHSELNLSSLELGDSALYFCASSAPLGQPNTGELFFGEGSRLTVL.